A single sample is the source of the 9 T cell receptor beta chains below, sequenced in a study of T-cell memory formation after mild COVID-19. TCRdb independently ran MiXCR on the 5' RACE reads; one entry per CDR3 protein. Of just under 350,000 distinct CDR3 sequences in the sample, approximately 12% were seen once. Material for sequencing was PBMCs or a T cell subset sorted from them (not recorded which). The source is a man younger than 35 who had mild COVID-19 (a few samples of this study predate the infection). Cell type and time point are not known.

This clonotype was recorded many times. The chain has TRBV5-1 and TRBJ2-3; possible D gene TRBD2, 6 bases. Germline V gene data show CDR1 as SGHRS and CDR2 as YFSETQ. V gave up 5 bases and J gave up 6 bases, with 10 bases separating them. This CDR3 spans 12 amino acids. In DNA, the CDR3 is TGCGCCAGCAGGGGGGGTCACGATACGCAGTATTTT. Translated: CASRGGHDTQYF.

This clonotype occurred a few times. The rearrangement links TRBV4-1 to TRBJ2-7; 8 nucleotides match TRBD2. J lost 0 bases, V lost 3 bases, and 4 bases had no gene match. The germline V gene has CDR1 MGHRA and CDR2 YSYEKL. The CDR3 covers 15 residues. CDR3: CASSHLGTSSYEQYF. CDR3 coding DNA: TGCGCCAGCAGCCATCTCGGGACTAGCTCCTACGAGCAGTACTTC.

J is TRBJ2-5 and V is TRBV6-2 or TRBV6-3; possibly TRBD2 for D (6 bases). Trimming left V 5 bases short and J 5 bases short, with 15 bases between. Germline V lookup: CDR1 MNHEY, CDR2 SVGEGT. This CDR3 spans 14 amino acids. CDR3 sequence (DNA): TGTGCCAGCAGTGACTTTGGGGGGACGGAGACCCAGTACTTC. This sequence encodes CASSDFGGTETQYF.

The table lists this clonotype with a few counts. The CDR3 DNA reads TGTGCCAGCAGTGGATCAGGGTCAAGGACAGATACGCAGTATTTT. As protein: CASSGSGSRTDTQYF. V and J are TRBV6-5 and TRBJ2-3, with D maybe TRBD1 (5 bases). Trimming removed 5 bases from V and 3 bases from J, with 15 bases in between. CDR1 and CDR2 from the germline V gene are MNHEY and SVGAGI. The CDR3 has 15 amino acids.

This clonotype has a handful of counts. The V call is TRBV4-2, the J call TRBJ1-2; 10 bases align to TRBD1. Germline CDR1 and CDR2: LGHNA and YNFKEQ. The CDR3 runs to 15 residues. V dropped 1 base and J dropped 5; count of bases not matched to a gene: 4. Written as DNA, the CDR3 is TGTGCCAGCAGCCAAGGGGGACAGGGGAAGTATGGCTACACCTTC. Translating it yields CASSQGGQGKYGYTF.

This clonotype was found many times. This sequence joins TRBV7-8 and TRBJ2-3; 10 positions agree with TRBD2. Germline loops: CDR1 SGHVS, CDR2 FQNEAQ. The CDR3 covers 14 residues. V trimming: 8 bases; J trimming: 4 bases; junction bases outside the gene matches: 6. CDR3 sequence: CASGAGGPPDTQYF. For the CDR3, the DNA is TGTGCCAGCGGAGCGGGGGGGCCGCCAGATACGCAGTATTTT.

This sequence joins TRBV9 and TRBJ1-2, with D possibly TRBD1 on 5 matching bases. The CDR3 is 14 residues long. Per germline, CDR1 SGDLS and CDR2 YYNGEE. Trimming left V 7 bases short and J 0 bases short, with 13 bases between. The CDR3 bases are TGTGCCAGCTCTAGCGGGGGGACTAACTATGGCTACACCTTC. This sequence encodes CASSSGGTNYGYTF.

By sample fraction, this clonotype is medium-sized. The chain couples TRBV20-1 to TRBJ2-7; 7 bases are shared with TRBD1. This CDR3 spans 13 amino acids. V shed 3 bases and J 3 bases; nucleotides not matched to a gene: 5. Per the germline V gene, CDR1 is DFQATT and CDR2 is SNEGSKA (reference sequence). The CDR3 region has the DNA TGCAGTGCTAGGACAGGGATCCGCTACGAGCAGTACTTC. Its protein product is CSARTGIRYEQYF.

This clonotype was observed a handful of times. This chain uses TRBV29-1 with TRBJ2-5; D not resolved. Germline CDR1 and CDR2: SQVTM and ANQGSEA. CDR3 length equals 13 residues. Trimming took off 5 bases at V and 4 bases at J, with 14 bases between the two ends. For the CDR3, the DNA is TGCAGCGTTACCCGGGCCATTGGAGAGACCCAGTACTTC. It encodes CSVTRAIGETQYF.